These 9 T cell receptor beta chains were all obtained from the same sample, sequenced in a study of blood T cell repertoires in COVID-19. Here immunoSEQ multiplex PCR was the method, and the copy in TCRdb shows in-frame clones only, minus some. The data contain about 280,000 clones, 89% of them singletons. The sample taken for sequencing was peripheral blood. These receptors were collected from a woman between 35 and 50 years old who had recovered from COVID-19.

This chain uses TRBV25-1 with TRBJ1-5; TRBD1 agrees at 7 bases. V was pared by 4 bases and J by 1 base, with 1 base of the junction left unmatched. This CDR3 is built from 14 residues. CDR1 is MGHDK, CDR2 SYGVNS, per germline. The CDR3: CASSAGQSNQPQHF. The CDR3 DNA is TGTGCCAGCAGTGCGGGACAGAGCAATCAGCCCCAGCATTTT.

The rearrangement links TRBV28 to TRBJ1-5; tentatively, D is TRBD1 (6 bases). V gave up 5 bases and J gave up 3 bases, with 11 bases separating them. This CDR3 comprises 14 residues. Per germline, CDR1 MDHEN and CDR2 SYDVKM. The CDR3 DNA follows: TGTGCCAGCAGTATACAGGGAAACAATCAGCCCCAGCATTTT. This encodes CASSIQGNNQPQHF.

The gene calls are TRBV27 and TRBJ1-3; D is undetermined. V dropped 2 bases and J dropped 0 bases, with 8 bases sitting between them. The CDR3 sequence is 15 residues long. Germline values: CDR1 MNHEY, CDR2 SMNVEV (reference sequence). This CDR3 is CASSLGPSSGNTIYF. In DNA form, the CDR3 reads TGTGCCAGCAGTTTAGGTCCGAGCTCTGGAAACACCATATATTTT.

The chain employs TRBV11-2 and TRBJ1-2; perhaps TRBD1 as D (6 bases). Germline CDR1 is SGHAT and CDR2 is FQNNGV. This CDR3 spans 12 amino acids. Trimming cost V 6 bases and J 4 bases, with 9 bases left between them. This chain's CDR3 is CASSLDSYGYTF. The CDR3 nucleotides read TGTGCCAGCAGTTTGGACAGCTATGGCTACACCTTC.

The chain links TRBV27 to TRBJ2-3, with 13 bases aligning to TRBD2. Germline-derived CDR1 and CDR2 are MNHEY and SMNVEV (reference sequence). This CDR3 has 16 residues. J lost 1 base, V lost 2 bases, and 0 bases had no gene match. CDR3 coding DNA: TGTGCCAGCAGTTTAGGGACTAGCGGGGGCACAGATACGCAGTATTTT. As protein: CASSLGTSGGTDTQYF.

This chain connects TRBV30 to TRBJ1-1; TRBD1 might be the D (5 bases). The ends were cut back, 7 bases at V and 3 bases at J, with 15 bases in the middle. CDR3 length: 13 residues. Germline values: CDR1 GTSNPN, CDR2 SVGIG (reference sequence). This CDR3 is CASGRDFDTEAFF. The CDR3, as DNA: TGTGCCTCCGGGCGGGACTTTGACACTGAAGCTTTCTTT.

The chain recombines TRBV6-5 with TRBJ2-3, with 7 bases that match TRBD1. V shed 6 bases and J 6 bases; nucleotides not matched to a gene: 6. CDR1 MNHEY and CDR2 SVGAGI come from the germline V gene. The CDR3 sequence is 13 residues long. The CDR3 loop reads CASSDRDWDTQYF. The CDR3 bases are TGTGCCAGCAGCGACAGGGATTGGGATACGCAGTATTTT.

This chain connects TRBV6-5 to TRBJ2-2; D not resolved. Trimming took off 8 bases at V and 0 bases at J, with 13 bases between the two ends. This CDR3 region has 15 residues. The germline CDR1 and CDR2 sequences are MNHEY and SVGAGI. The CDR3, as DNA: TGTGCCAGCTTGGTCATAACAACGAACACCGGGGAGCTGTTTTTT. Amino acids: CASLVITTNTGELFF.

The rearrangement joins TRBV28 to TRBJ1-1; no reliable D call. This CDR3 has 11 residues. CDR1 and CDR2 from the germline V gene are MDHEN and SYDVKM. Between the trimmed V and J ends, which lost 4 bases and 7 bases, there was a span of 7 bases. The DNA for the CDR3 is TGTGCCAGCAGTTCTACTCATGAAGCTTTCTTT. Translated, it gives CASSSTHEAFF.